Listed below are T cell receptor beta chains from one sample, sequenced in a study of shared clonotypes between healthy human individuals. Sequencing used immunoSEQ multiplex PCR; TCRdb keeps in-frame clones, though not all of them. The sample comprises around 1,900,000 clones, 80% to 95% of which are singletons, and around 1.7% rests with the top ten. Sequencing was carried out using naive CD8+ T cells from PBMCs. These receptors all stem from a man aged 18 to 29 in good health. Some clones in this sample may be carry-over from other donors' samples. Each CDR3 is given with its conserved first and last residue. The D gene is left open where the match is weak. Only part of the rows carry a size: once, few, many, or a class if the clone is expanded.

TRBV11-3	.	TRBJ2-4	.	CASSSGTGNIQYF	TGTGCCAGCAGCTCGGGTACGGGGAACATTCAGTACTTC
TRBV28	.	TRBJ2-1	.	CATSGRTYNEQFF	TGTGCCACCTCGGGACGTACCTACAATGAGCAGTTCTTC
TRBV27	.	TRBJ2-1	.	CASSLAGTLGNEQFF	TGTGCCAGCAGTTTAGCCGGGACTTTAGGCAATGAGCAGTTCTTC
TRBV11-2	.	TRBJ2-2	.	CASSLEPNTGELFF	TGTGCCAGCAGCTTGGAACCCAACACCGGGGAGCTGTTTTTT
TRBV27	.	TRBJ1-1	TRBD1	CASSFGTGVDTEAFF	TGTGCCAGCAGTTTCGGGACAGGGGTCGACACTGAAGCTTTCTTT
TRBV29-1	.	TRBJ2-7	TRBD2	CSVTSGTSYEQYF	TGCAGCGTGACTAGCGGGACCTCCTACGAGCAGTACTTC
TRBV30	.	TRBJ1-2	.	CAWRGPGDGYTF	TGTGCCTGGAGAGGGCCAGGGGATGGCTACACCTTC
TRBV5-5	.	TRBJ2-7	TRBD2	CASSWTSSYEQYF	TGTGCCAGCAGCTGGACTAGCTCTTACGAGCAGTACTTC
TRBV2	.	TRBJ1-1	.	CASGDGNTEAFF	TGTGCCAGCGGAGACGGGAACACTGAAGCTTTCTTT
TRBV15	.	TRBJ2-5	.	CATSRRTHEETQYF	TGTGCCACCAGCCGAAGGACCCATGAAGAGACCCAGTACTTC
TRBV2	.	TRBJ1-1	TRBD1	CASNEDRAPLAFF	TGTGCCAGCAACGAGGACAGGGCTCCGTTGGCTTTCTTT
TRBV6-1	.	TRBJ2-7	.	CASSDVADEQYF	TGTGCCAGCAGTGATGTTGCGGACGAGCAGTACTTC
TRBV7-8	.	TRBJ2-7	TRBD1	CASSSNRGPTSEQYF	TGTGCCAGCAGCTCAAACAGGGGACCAACCTCCGAGCAGTACTTC
TRBV15	.	TRBJ1-2	.	CATSRVGTYYGYTF	TGTGCCACCAGCAGAGTGGGGACTTACTATGGCTACACCTTC
TRBV19	once	TRBJ2-5	.	CATVVPGPGGETQYF	TGTGCCACAGTGGTCCCGGGGCCAGGGGGGGAGACCCAGTACTTC
TRBV5-6	.	TRBJ2-1	TRBD1	CASSLEGQGAHEQFF	TGTGCCAGCAGCCTCGAGGGGCAGGGGGCCCATGAGCAGTTCTTC
TRBV9	.	TRBJ2-7	TRBD2	CASTHGEGPILEQYF	TGTGCCAGCACCCATGGGGAGGGCCCCATCTTGGAGCAGTACTTC
TRBV5-8	.	TRBJ1-1	.	CASSWDIRGSEAFF	TGTGCCAGCAGCTGGGACATCAGGGGCTCTGAAGCTTTCTTT
TRBV19	.	TRBJ2-2	.	CASTGNTGELFF	TGTGCCAGCACGGGGAACACCGGGGAGCTGTTTTTT
TRBV19	.	TRBJ1-5	.	CASSISGQPQHF	TGTGCCAGTAGTATATCGGGTCAGCCCCAGCATTTT
TRBV7-9	once	TRBJ2-1	.	CASSSGLNNEQFF	TGTGCCAGCAGCTCGGGACTGAACAATGAGCAGTTCTTC
TRBV13	.	TRBJ2-5	.	CASSLDQETQYF	TGTGCCAGCAGCTTAGATCAGGAGACCCAGTACTTC
TRBV6-1	.	TRBJ2-2	TRBD1	CASSGGQGVAGELFF	TGTGCCAGCAGTGGAGGACAGGGGGTGGCCGGGGAGCTGTTTTTT
TRBV27	.	TRBJ1-4	TRBD1	CASSSWTGGDEKLFF	TGTGCCAGCAGTTCCTGGACAGGCGGGGACGAAAAACTGTTTTTT
TRBV27	.	TRBJ2-7	TRBD2	CASSYSSGRVSYEQYF	TGTGCCAGCAGTTATTCTAGCGGGAGGGTCTCCTACGAGCAGTACTTC
TRBV6-5	.	TRBJ2-1	.	CASSYSTGNEQFF	TGTGCCAGCAGTTACTCGACGGGAAATGAGCAGTTCTTC
TRBV4-3	.	TRBJ2-2	TRBD2	CASSQARTSTAGELFF	TGCGCCAGCAGCCAAGCTAGGACTAGCACCGCCGGGGAGCTGTTTTTT
TRBV7-9	.	TRBJ2-7	TRBD1	CASSLRPGTGNPYEQYF	TGTGCCAGCAGCTTAAGGCCCGGGACAGGAAATCCCTACGAGCAGTACTTC
TRBV7-9	.	TRBJ1-1	.	CASKGGMNTEAFF	TGTGCCAGCAAGGGGGGGATGAACACTGAAGCTTTCTTT
TRBV2	few	TRBJ1-5	.	CASSEALLRAQPQHF	TGTGCCAGCAGTGAAGCGCTTCTTAGGGCCCAGCCCCAGCATTTT
TRBV28	.	TRBJ2-7	TRBD2	CASSFTSGGTYEQYF	TGTGCCAGCAGTTTCACTAGCGGGGGAACCTACGAGCAGTACTTC
TRBV6-1	once	TRBJ2-3	.	CASSEGTDTQYF	TGTGCCAGCAGTGAGGGCACAGATACGCAGTATTTT
TRBV27	.	TRBJ1-2	.	CASSLSRGGYGYTF	TGTGCCAGCAGTTTATCGAGGGGAGGCTATGGCTACACCTTC
TRBV27	.	TRBJ2-1	.	CASSPSPRGGEDEQFF	TGTGCCAGCAGTCCCAGCCCAAGGGGCGGAGAGGATGAGCAGTTCTTC
TRBV10-3	.	TRBJ1-2	.	CAISESMGGAFGYTF	TGTGCCATCAGTGAGTCGATGGGGGGGGCGTTTGGCTACACCTTC
TRBV10-3	.	TRBJ2-1	TRBD2	CAISGRLAENYNEQFF	TGTGCCATCAGTGGGAGACTAGCGGAGAACTACAATGAGCAGTTCTTC
TRBV2	.	TRBJ2-7	.	CASEASWADEQYF	TGTGCCAGCGAGGCTAGCTGGGCGGACGAGCAGTACTTC
TRBV28	once	TRBJ1-5	TRBD1	CASSFEGQGDQPQHF	TGTGCCAGCAGTTTTGAGGGACAGGGGGATCAGCCCCAGCATTTT
TRBV9	.	TRBJ2-2	.	CASSIPLGRPNTGELFF	TGTGCCAGCAGCATACCCCTAGGCCGACCAAACACCGGGGAGCTGTTTTTT
TRBV27	.	TRBJ1-5	TRBD1	CASSSTGGVGNQPQHF	TGTGCCAGCAGTTCGACAGGGGGCGTCGGCAATCAGCCCCAGCATTTT
TRBV27	once	TRBJ2-2	.	CASSLLEGKRPGELFF	TGTGCCAGCAGTTTATTGGAGGGGAAGAGGCCCGGGGAGCTGTTTTTT
TRBV2	once	TRBJ2-7	.	CASREGRGISYEQYF	TGTGCCAGCAGGGAGGGACGCGGGATCTCCTACGAGCAGTACTTC
TRBV27	.	TRBJ2-1	.	CASGPDSYNEQFF	TGTGCCAGCGGCCCCGACAGCTACAATGAGCAGTTCTTC
TRBV28	.	TRBJ2-7	TRBD1	CASSLIIFQGTGNHNEQYF	TGTGCCAGCAGTTTAATAATATTTCAGGGGACAGGGAATCACAACGAGCAGTACTTC
TRBV6-5	.	TRBJ2-1	TRBD2	CASEGLAGNEQFF	TGTGCCAGCGAGGGACTAGCCGGGAATGAGCAGTTCTTC
TRBV5-1	once	TRBJ2-1	TRBD2	CASSLVLAGDNEQFF	TGCGCCAGCAGCTTGGTGTTAGCGGGGGACAATGAGCAGTTCTTC
TRBV4-3	.	TRBJ1-2	.	CASSQDLENRGGYTF	TGCGCCAGCAGCCAAGATCTCGAGAACCGGGGAGGCTACACCTTC
TRBV10-3	.	TRBJ2-6	.	CAISESGPLITSGANVLTF	TGTGCCATCAGTGAGTCAGGTCCATTGATAACCTCTGGGGCCAACGTCCTGACTTTC
TRBV29-1	.	TRBJ2-3	TRBD2	CSVWTSGRRRGTDTQYF	TGCAGCGTTTGGACTAGCGGGAGACGGCGGGGCACAGATACGCAGTATTTT
TRBV28	.	TRBJ1-2	TRBD1	CASSGGTVLNYGYTF	TGTGCCAGCAGTGGAGGGACAGTCCTTAACTATGGCTACACCTTC
TRBV28	.	TRBJ2-7	.	CASSFRGPLREQYF	TGTGCCAGCAGTTTCAGAGGACCTCTTCGCGAGCAGTACTTC
TRBV11-1	.	TRBJ2-2	.	CASSFPPTGELFF	TGTGCCAGCAGCTTCCCCCCCACCGGGGAGCTGTTTTTT
TRBV7-9	.	TRBJ2-7	.	CASSSARGGPLEQYF	TGTGCCAGCAGCTCTGCACGGGGAGGACCCCTCGAGCAGTACTTC
TRBV5-6	.	TRBJ2-7	TRBD2	CASSLALRGWYEQYF	TGTGCCAGCAGCTTGGCTTTGCGGGGGTGGTACGAGCAGTACTTC